The 20 T cell receptor beta chains below all came from one sample that was sequenced in a study of cytomegalovirus exposure and HLA in healthy donors (dated by TCRdb to the late 2010s). The method was the immunoSEQ multiplex PCR assay. A mixture of 60 forward primers for TCR Vbeta segments and 13 reverse primers for TCR Jbeta segments was used in the multiplex PCR. TCRdb took over this immuneACCESS table, retaining in-frame rearrangements with V and J assigned. Such tables are incomplete; in checked studies, under half of the missing clones stem from an unresolved V gene, and the remainder is unexplained. Counted in this sample were about 62,000 clones; 70% to 90% of them appeared once. Of the sample, about 1.5% is held by the ten largest clones. Sample: PBMCs. The source of these receptors is a man aged 18 to 30 in good health and CMV-seronegative.

This clone appeared a few times. This chain uses TRBV15 with TRBJ2-7, with D maybe TRBD2 (5 bases). Trimming took 0 bases from V and 4 from J, leaving 13 bases between them. Germline loops: CDR1 LNHNV, CDR2 YYDKDF (reference sequence). CDR3 size: 15 residues. The CDR3 loop reads CATSRDLAQNYEQYF. Written as DNA, the CDR3 is TGTGCCACCAGCAGAGATCTAGCACAGAATTACGAGCAGTACTTC.

This rearrangement joins TRBV4-1 to TRBJ2-3, with no clear D. The V end lost 0 bases, the J end lost 5 bases, and 6 bases lay between the germline ends. The CDR3 consists of 13 residues. CDR1 and CDR2 from the germline V gene are MGHRA and YSYEKL. The CDR3 DNA is TGCGCCAGCAGCCAAGAACCGGTAGATACGCAGTATTTT. It specifies CASSQEPVDTQYF.

The rearrangement joins TRBV6-1 to TRBJ2-5; 10 bases map to TRBD1. The closer fit of TRBJ2-7 to the DNA end suggests the J call may be wrong. CDR1 and CDR2 from the germline V gene are MNHNS and SASEGT. The CDR3 is made up of 15 amino acids. The CDR3 DNA sequence: TGTGCCAGCAGTGAAGAAGGGACAGGGGCCTACGAGCAGTACTTC. This encodes CASSEEGTGAYEQYF.

The chain has TRBV9 and TRBJ2-3; D remains unclear. The CDR3 length is 13 residues. The V gene's germline CDR1 is SGDLS and CDR2 YYNGEE. The ends were cut back, 3 bases at V and 2 bases at J, with 7 bases in the middle. The CDR3 region is CASSAPNTDTQYF. Written as DNA, the CDR3 is TGTGCCAGCAGCGCCCCCAACACAGATACGCAGTATTTT.

The rearrangement uses TRBV5-6 and TRBJ2-5; 9 bases fit TRBD2. The junction had 13 bases not matched to a gene; V was cut back by 4 bases and J by 0 bases. CDR3 length: 18 amino acids. The germline V gene has CDR1 SGHDT and CDR2 YYEEEE. This chain's CDR3 is CASSLSWGAGGYQETQYF. CDR3 DNA sequence: TGTGCCAGCAGCCTCTCATGGGGGGCGGGGGGGTACCAAGAGACCCAGTACTTC.

J is TRBJ2-2 and V is TRBV11-3, with a weak D call TRBD1 (5 bases). This CDR3 has 15 amino acids. Deletions cut 1 base from V and 1 base from J, with 7 bases between. Germline-derived CDR1 and CDR2 are SGHNT and YENEEA. CDR3 protein: CASSLGGKNTGELFF. The CDR3 DNA reads TGTGCCAGCAGCTTAGGGGGCAAGAACACCGGGGAGCTGTTTTTT.

The chain recombines TRBV2 with TRBJ2-2; possible D gene TRBD2, 6 bases. This CDR3 region has 16 residues. The V end was cut by 8 bases, the J end by 5 bases, with 21 bases between. CDR1 and CDR2 (germline): SNHLY, FYNNEI. CDR3 sequence: CASAPIGGLRTGELFF. The CDR3 DNA sequence: TGTGCCAGCGCCCCTATCGGGGGTTTAAGGACCGGGGAGCTGTTTTTT.

The V and J genes are TRBV30 and TRBJ2-4, with D perhaps TRBD1 (6 bases). The CDR3 is made up of 13 amino acids. Deletions cut 5 bases from V and 6 bases from J, with 14 bases between. The germline gives CDR1 GTSNPN, CDR2 SVGIG (reference sequence). The CDR3 DNA reads as TGTGCCTGGTCACCGGGCAGGGGAAACATTCAGTACTTC. Its protein product is CAWSPGRGNIQYF.

The chain joins TRBV10-3 to TRBJ1-4, with no clear D. The CDR3 consists of 13 residues. V was shortened by 2 bases and J by 4 bases, with 5 bases between the two germline ends. Per the germline V gene, CDR1 is ENHRY and CDR2 is SYGVKD. CDR3 DNA sequence: TGTGCCATCAGTGAGAGACTTAATGAAAAACTGTTTTTT. Amino acids: CAISERLNEKLFF.

This clone was counted once. The rearrangement links TRBV7-3 to TRBJ2-7; 8 bases agree with TRBD1. Per the germline V gene, CDR1 is SGHTA and CDR2 is FQGTGA. This CDR3 has 13 residues. J was trimmed by 3 bases and V by 5 bases; bases with no gene match: 3. The DNA for the CDR3 is TGTGCCAGCAGCCCCGACAGGGGCTACGAGCAGTACTTC. Translated, it gives CASSPDRGYEQYF.

V gene TRBV11-3 combines with J gene TRBJ2-4; unclear D gene. Germline V gene sequence: CDR1 SGHNT, CDR2 YENEEA. The length of the CDR3 is 15 residues. V was shortened by 3 bases and J by 0 bases, with 9 bases between the two germline ends. CDR3 region: CASSFTTVAKNIQYF. DNA of the CDR3: TGTGCCAGCAGCTTTACCACTGTAGCCAAAAACATTCAGTACTTC.

The chain has TRBV9 and TRBJ2-3; D gene ambiguous. V lost 2 bases and J 2 bases, leaving 6 bases between the germline ends. The CDR3 spans 13 residues. CDR1 and CDR2 (germline): SGDLS, YYNGEE. DNA of the CDR3: TGTGCCAGCAGCGTGCTGGCCACAGATACGCAGTATTTT. As protein: CASSVLATDTQYF.

The chain has TRBV7-9 and TRBJ1-1; maybe TRBD1 (6 bases). The V end was cut by 6 bases, the J end by 5 bases, with 13 bases between. CDR3 length: 13 amino acids. Germline V gene sequence: CDR1 SEHNR, CDR2 FQNEAQ (reference sequence). CDR3 loop: CASSLQGYTEAFF. The CDR3, as DNA: TGTGCCAGCAGTTTACAGGGATATACTGAAGCTTTCTTT.

The chain carries TRBV6-5 and TRBJ2-2, with 9 positions matching TRBD1. The CDR3 runs to 14 residues. Trimming at V came to 6 bases and at J to 7 bases, leaving 6 bases not matched to a gene. CDR1 is MNHEY and CDR2 is SVGAGI in the germline V gene. CDR3: CASRYRGRDGELFF. The DNA of the CDR3 is TGTGCCAGCAGATACAGGGGGCGCGACGGGGAGCTGTTTTTT.

The table lists this clone with a count of one. The chain employs TRBV5-4 and TRBJ2-5; the D is unclear. V was clipped by 4 bases and J by 5 bases, with 18 bases between them. CDR3 length: 15 residues. Germline-derived CDR1 and CDR2 are SGHNT and YYREEE (reference sequence). This CDR3 reads CASSPDRRHGETQYF. The CDR3 bases are TGTGCCAGCAGCCCTGACCGGCGGCACGGGGAGACCCAGTACTTC.

The genes are TRBV7-3 and TRBJ2-5, with TRBD1 matching over 7 bases. The CDR3 extends over 15 amino acids. Per the germline V gene, CDR1 is SGHTA and CDR2 is FQGTGA. Trimming at V came to 5 bases and at J to 1 base, leaving 7 bases not matched to a gene. In nucleotides, the CDR3 is TGTGCCAGCAGCCCCGGGACAGACTCCCAAGAGACCCAGTACTTC. Translated, it gives CASSPGTDSQETQYF.

Only one count was recorded for this clone. The chain has TRBV28 and TRBJ1-4; 8 bases agree with TRBD1. The germline V gene encodes CDR1 MDHEN and CDR2 SYDVKM. The CDR3 consists of 14 residues. J lost 8 bases, V lost 3 bases, and 5 bases had no gene match. Here the CDR3 DNA reads TGTGCCAGCAGTTTGACAGGGGCTGGGGAAAAACTGTTTTTT. This encodes CASSLTGAGEKLFF.

The rearrangement links TRBV19 to TRBJ1-1; D is perhaps TRBD1 (6 bases). Germline CDR1 reads LNHDA; CDR2 reads SQIVND (reference sequence). Trimming cost V 7 bases and J 1 base, with 10 bases left between them. The CDR3 contains 13 residues. The CDR3 is CASIPTGNTEAFF. As DNA, the CDR3 is TGTGCCAGTATTCCGACAGGGAACACTGAAGCTTTCTTT.

J is TRBJ2-3 and V is TRBV4-2; 9 bases fit TRBD2. The germline V gene encodes CDR1 LGHNA and CDR2 YNFKEQ. Trimming cost V 1 base and J 7 bases; bases outside gene matches: 9. This CDR3 region has 16 residues. In DNA form, the CDR3 reads TGTGCCAGCAGCCAAGTGTCAGCGGGGGGATTGAATACGCAGTATTTT. Residues: CASSQVSAGGLNTQYF.

This chain connects TRBV10-1 to TRBJ1-1; 7 bases agree with TRBD1. The V and J ends lost 9 bases and 1 base, in that order; junction bases with no gene match: 2. CDR1 and CDR2 from the germline V gene are WNHNN and SYGVQD (reference sequence). There are 12 residues in the CDR3. For the CDR3, the DNA is TGCGCCAGGGGACAGTCGAACACTGAAGCTTTCTTT. This sequence encodes CARGQSNTEAFF.